Listed here are 20 T cell receptor beta chains from one sample, sequenced in a study of post-analysis software for immune sequencing data. Whole-study results and caveats: Among roughly five TRBV segments more frequent in patients than controls were TRBV5-6, TRBV5-1 and TRBV20-1.

Included in the TCR beta cDNA libraries were unique molecular identifiers. One entry per CDR3 protein results from TCRdb running MiXCR on the PCR reads. The repertoire consists of roughly 400,000 distinct CDR3 sequences, with approximately 38% occurring once and the leading ten covering 7.6%. Their antigens remain unidentified. The sequenced material came from blood. Every receptor here comes from a girl aged 2 to 9 with multiple sclerosis.

V is TRBV5-1 and J is TRBJ2-1; tentatively, D is TRBD2 (5 bases). Trimming took 1 base from V and 8 from J, leaving 13 bases between them. Germline loops: CDR1 SGHRS, CDR2 YFSETQ. This CDR3 spans 14 amino acids. The chain's CDR3 is CASSLNRPEDEQFF. CDR3 sequence (DNA): TGCGCCAGCAGCTTGAACCGCCCGGAGGATGAGCAGTTCTTC. Based on the CDR3 plus reference TRBV5-1 and TRBJ2-1, the full variable domain is KAGVTQTPRYLIKTRGQQVTLSCSPISGHRSVSWYQQTPGQGLQFLFEYFSETQRNKGNFPGRFSGRQFSNSRSEMNVSTLELGDSALYLCASSLNRPEDEQFFGPGTRLTVL.

V usage is TRBV7-2 and J usage is TRBJ1-2; a weak D match, TRBD1 (5 bases). V was trimmed by 5 bases and J by 1 base, leaving 17 bases between them. CDR1 and CDR2 (germline): SGHTA, FQGNSA. The CDR3 has 16 amino acids. CDR3 nucleotides: TGTGCCAGCAGCCTACCCAGAGTGGGGCTTAACTATGGCTACACCTTC. Amino acids: CASSLPRVGLNYGYTF.

This chain links TRBV20-1 with TRBJ1-5; D remains ambiguous. The germline V gene encodes CDR1 DFQATT and CDR2 SNEGSKA (reference sequence). V was clipped by 1 base and J by 1 base, with 5 bases between them. The CDR3 runs to 13 residues. The CDR3 is CSARVNSNQPQHF. The CDR3 bases are TGCAGTGCTAGAGTCAACAGCAATCAGCCCCAGCATTTT.

This rearrangement joins TRBV5-1 to TRBJ2-3, with D tentatively TRBD2 (6 bases). Trimming left V 0 bases short and J 2 bases short, with 16 bases between. The CDR3 length is 17 residues. Germline CDR1 and CDR2: SGHRS and YFSETQ. CDR3: CASSLGEGGDLTDTQYF. The CDR3 DNA follows: TGCGCCAGCAGCTTGGGAGAGGGAGGCGACCTCACAGATACGCAGTATTTT.

This clonotype appeared a few times. The chain employs TRBV20-1 and TRBJ2-3; possibly TRBD2 for D (6 bases). The CDR3 length is 13 residues. Germline CDR1 reads DFQATT; CDR2 reads SNEGSKA (reference sequence). The CDR3: CRGGGGSTDTQYF. Written as DNA, the CDR3 is TGCAGGGGAGGTGGTGGTAGCACAGATACGCAGTATTTT.

The rearrangement uses TRBV7-8 and TRBJ2-5; D call uncertain. Germline assignment: CDR1 SGHVS and CDR2 FQNEAQ. The CDR3 contains 14 residues. Trimming pared 2 bases from V and 5 bases from J, leaving 12 bases between. The chain's CDR3 is CASSLSIGKETQYF. As DNA, the CDR3 is TGTGCCAGCAGCTTATCCATAGGGAAGGAGACCCAGTACTTC.

This clonotype was counted a few times. This chain joins TRBV4-3 and TRBJ1-4; 8 bases match TRBD1. V lost 4 bases and J lost 0; bases outside the gene matches: 13. Germline lookup yields CDR1 LGHNA and CDR2 YSLEER. The CDR3 totals 19 residues. The DNA for the CDR3 is TGCGCCAGCAGCCTGAGCGGGACAGGCCCCTTTGCAACTAATGAAAAACTGTTTTTT. This translates into CASSLSGTGPFATNEKLFF.

Comment on this clonotype: A junction boundary mismatches the germline segment, possibly from a read error. V gene TRBV2 combines with J gene TRBJ2-3; 8 bases match TRBD2. CDR3 length: 15 amino acids. Germline values: CDR1 SNHLY, CDR2 FYNNEI. The DNA of the CDR3 is TGTGCCAACAGTGAACCACGGCGGGGGGCCTATACGCAGTATTTT. Translating it yields CANSEPRRGAYTQYF.

This chain links TRBV19 with TRBJ1-5, with D uncertain. The V and J ends lost 4 bases and 1 base respectively, with 8 bases between them. The CDR3 is made up of 14 amino acids. Germline CDR1 LNHDA, CDR2 SQIVND (reference sequence). The CDR3 region has the DNA TGTGCCAGTAGTAAAGGGCTAAGCAATCAGCCCCAGCATTTT. Protein: CASSKGLSNQPQHF.

This clonotype was detected a few times. V is TRBV12-3 or TRBV12-4 and J is TRBJ2-7; D not certain. This CDR3 has 13 amino acids. The V and J ends lost 7 bases and 4 bases respectively, with 14 bases between them. The CDR3 spells CASTTDLRYEQYF. Written as DNA, the CDR3 is TGTGCCAGCACTACGGACCTACGGTACGAGCAGTACTTC.

This clonotype has only a few counts. V usage is TRBV10-3 and J usage is TRBJ2-3; D gene unclear. With 4 bases removed from V and 0 bases from J, the gap between germline ends came to 17 bases. This CDR3 spans 17 amino acids. Germline assignment: CDR1 ENHRY and CDR2 SYGVKD. The CDR3 here is CAISATSKYISTDTQYF. For the CDR3, the DNA is TGTGCCATCAGTGCTACCTCAAAGTACATTAGCACAGATACGCAGTATTTT.

This chain's CDR3 is CASSEGYEQFF. The DNA for the CDR3 is TGCGCCAGCAGTGAGGGGTATGAGCAGTTCTTC. The chain carries TRBV10-2 and TRBJ2-1; unclear D gene. Trimming pared 2 bases from V and 8 bases from J, leaving 4 bases between. The germline CDR1 and CDR2 sequences are WSHSY and SAAADI. The CDR3 is 11 residues long.

The V and J genes are TRBV20-1 and TRBJ2-3; D tentatively reads TRBD1 or TRBD2 (5 bases each). This CDR3 contains 14 residues. The germline CDR1 and CDR2 sequences are DFQATT and SNEGSKA (reference sequence). V was trimmed by 5 bases and J by 0 bases, leaving 12 bases between them. The CDR3 protein is CSAYRDVSTDTQYF. CDR3 DNA sequence: TGCAGTGCTTACCGGGACGTAAGCACAGATACGCAGTATTTT.

The chain links TRBV5-1 to TRBJ2-7, with 11 positions matching TRBD1. The junction had 8 bases not matched to a gene; V was cut back by 3 bases and J by 3 bases. Germline values: CDR1 SGHRS, CDR2 YFSETQ. This CDR3 contains 16 residues. In DNA, the CDR3 is TGCGCCAGCAGCTATCTACCGGGACAGGGGGACTACGAGCAGTACTTC. Amino acid sequence: CASSYLPGQGDYEQYF.

This clonotype was observed a handful of times. The rearrangement uses TRBV24-1 and TRBJ1-2, with D maybe TRBD1 (6 bases). Trimming removed 4 bases at V and 8 bases at J, with 10 bases between. Germline V gene data show CDR1 as KGHDR and CDR2 as SFDVKD. The CDR3 consists of 12 residues. The DNA for the CDR3 is TGTGCCACCAGTGAGGGGGCGCGCGGCTACACCTTC. The encoded protein is CATSEGARGYTF.

The rearrangement joins TRBV7-8 to TRBJ2-3, with 7 positions matching TRBD1. The germline gives CDR1 SGHVS, CDR2 FQNEAQ. The junction had 4 bases not matched to a gene; V was cut back by 1 base and J by 0 bases. CDR3 size: 16 residues. The CDR3 DNA is TGTGCCAGCAGCTTAGGGACAGGCTCCAGCACAGATACGCAGTATTTT. It encodes CASSLGTGSSTDTQYF.

The sample holds a few counts of this clonotype. The chain uses TRBV7-8 and TRBJ1-2; D unresolved. The CDR3 extends over 14 amino acids. Deletions cut 3 bases from V and 6 bases from J, with 14 bases between. Germline CDR1 SGHVS, CDR2 FQNEAQ. The CDR3 DNA reads as TGTGCCAGCAGCTTTTCGGGAAGGGATAATGGCTACACCTTC. As protein: CASSFSGRDNGYTF.

The chain uses TRBV7-9 and TRBJ1-4, with a possible D match to TRBD1 (6 bases). Germline V gives CDR1 SEHNR, CDR2 FQNEAQ (reference sequence). The CDR3 sequence is 15 residues long. Between the trimmed V and J ends, which lost 4 bases and 3 bases, there was a span of 12 bases. This CDR3 is CASSYTGRSNEKLFF. The DNA of the CDR3 is TGTGCCAGCAGCTACACAGGGCGGTCTAATGAAAAACTGTTTTTT.

CDR3 residues: CASSPNSGLGGTQYF. The CDR3 nucleotides are TGTGCCAGCAGCCCGAATAGCGGGCTTGGGGGGACGCAGTATTTT. This chain links TRBV6-5 with TRBJ2-3, with 7 bases matching TRBD2. There are 15 residues in the CDR3. The ends lost 6 bases at V and 9 bases at J; junction bases unmatched: 15. Germline V lookup: CDR1 MNHEY, CDR2 SVGAGI.

This sequence joins TRBV10-3 and TRBJ1-5; D remains ambiguous. CDR1 and CDR2 from the germline V gene are ENHRY and SYGVKD. The V gene lost 2 bases and the J gene lost 0 bases, with 8 bases spanning the gap. CDR3 length: 15 amino acids. The chain's CDR3 is CAISEEQISNQPQHF. DNA of the CDR3: TGTGCCATCAGTGAGGAACAAATTAGCAATCAGCCCCAGCATTTT.